These T cell receptor beta chains were read from a single sample in a study of shared clonotypes between healthy human individuals. The table came from immunoSEQ multiplex PCR; TCRdb's copy has only in-frame clones and leaves some out. The sample has roughly 2.5 million clones, approximately 90% seen once. Material for sequencing was naive CD4+ T cells sorted from blood. These receptors were collected from a man between 18 and 35 years old in good health. The CDR3 runs from the conserved cysteine through the conserved F or W. Fields, in order: D gene, J gene, clone size, V gene, CDR3 DNA, CDR3 protein. The D gene is left open where the match is weak. The size field is filled for only some rows; it gives once, few, many or a size class.

>-|TRBJ1-4|few|TRBV28
TGTGCCAGCAGTCAAACACAGCTTAATGAAAAACTGTTTTTT
CASSQTQLNEKLFF
>TRBD2|TRBJ2-3|-|TRBV10-1
TGCGCCAGCAGCAAAGACGACCCCGGGGGAGGGGATACGCAGTATTTT
CASSKDDPGGGDTQYF
>-|TRBJ2-3|-|TRBV6-4
TGTGCCACTCCCGATCAGGGGACAGATACGCAGTATTTT
CATPDQGTDTQYF
>-|TRBJ2-2|few|TRBV2
TGTGCCAGCAGGCTAGAAAACACCGGGGAGCTGTTTTTT
CASRLENTGELFF
>TRBD1|TRBJ1-2|-|TRBV6-5
TGTGCCAGCAGTTACTCCGGCGGACAGGAGTCCGGCTACACCTTC
CASSYSGGQESGYTF
>TRBD1|TRBJ1-2|-|TRBV30
TGTGCTTCGGGACAGGGACTCTATGGCTACACCTTC
CASGQGLYGYTF
>-|TRBJ2-7|-|TRBV7-2
TGTGCCAGCAGCTTAGCCGACAGACGGGAGGAGCAGTACTTC
CASSLADRREEQYF
>TRBD1|TRBJ1-5|-|TRBV18
TGTGCCAGCTCAAGGACAACAGGGGATAATCAGCCCCAGCATTTT
CASSRTTGDNQPQHF
>TRBD1|TRBJ2-1|-|TRBV13
TGTGCCAGCAGCTTAGAGGGGCAGGGGGCGCTCCTTGACCCCTATTCCAATGAGCAGTTCTTC
CASSLEGQGALLDPYSNEQFF
>-|TRBJ2-3|once|TRBV11-1
TGTGCCAGCAGCTTGGGCGGGGTGGGGGCCCGCACAGATACGCAGTATTTT
CASSLGGVGARTDTQYF
>TRBD1|TRBJ1-6|-|TRBV7-8
TGTGCCAGCAGCTTAGCGGGACAGGGAATATCACCCCTCCACTTT
CASSLAGQGISPLHF
>-|TRBJ1-1|once|TRBV21-1
TGTGCCACTCCGAGGGGGGGGAGGACTGAAGCTTTCTTT
CATPRGGRTEAFF
>-|TRBJ1-4|-|TRBV4-1
TGCGCCAGCAGCCCCGGGACGATTAATGAAAAACTGTTTTTT
CASSPGTINEKLFF
>-|TRBJ2-1|once|TRBV12-2
TGTGCACCCCGGAGGAATGAGCAGTTCTTC
CAPRRNEQFF
>-|TRBJ2-2|-|TRBV4-3
TGCGCCAGCAGCCAATCGACCCCTCCCGGGGAGCTGTTTTTT
CASSQSTPPGELFF
>TRBD1|TRBJ2-7|-|TRBV10-3
TGTGCCATCAGGCCCTGGGACAGGGCGAGCGACGAGCAGTACTTC
CAIRPWDRASDEQYF
>-|TRBJ1-6|-|TRBV21-1
TGTGCCAGCAGCAAATCGAAGGGTAATTCACCCCTCCACTTT
CASSKSKGNSPLHF
>-|TRBJ1-2|-|TRBV6-6
TGTGCCACGTCAGACCCCTCTGGCCCCTCGGACTATGGCTACACCTTC
CATSDPSGPSDYGYTF
>-|TRBJ2-1|-|TRBV4-3
TGCGCCAGCAGCCAAGTTTTAATAGGAGTCAATGAGCAGTTCTTC
CASSQVLIGVNEQFF
>TRBD1|TRBJ2-1|once|TRBV14
TGTGCCAGCAGCCAAGTCCCCGATTGGGGGACAGTAACCAATGAGCAGTTCTTC
CASSQVPDWGTVTNEQFF
>TRBD2|TRBJ2-3|-|TRBV25-1
TGTGCCAGCACCCTCACAGGACTAGCGGGGAATACGCAGTATTTT
CASTLTGLAGNTQYF
>-|TRBJ1-4|few|TRBV5-1
TGCGCCAGCAGCTTCGGGGGTACTAATGAAAAACTGTTTTTT
CASSFGGTNEKLFF
>-|TRBJ2-1|few|TRBV10-1
TGCGCCAGCAGCGTAGGACCCGGGTGGGGCAATGAGCAGTTCTTC
CASSVGPGWGNEQFF
>-|TRBJ2-7|-|TRBV5-4
TGTGCCAGCAGCTTGGAAGGGCTGCAGTGGCACGAGCAGTACTTC
CASSLEGLQWHEQYF
>-|TRBJ1-1|-|TRBV6-5
TGTGCCAGCAGTTCACACACGGTGAACACTGAAGCTTTCTTT
CASSSHTVNTEAFF
>-|TRBJ2-7|few|TRBV7-2
TGTGCCAGCAGCTTAGGTGAAGGGAGCTCCTACGAGCAGTACTTC
CASSLGEGSSYEQYF
>-|TRBJ2-2|-|TRBV11-3
TGTGCCAGCAGCTCGGGGTCGCGGTCGAACACCGGGGAGCTGTTTTTT
CASSSGSRSNTGELFF
>-|TRBJ2-7|-|TRBV19
TGTGCCAGTAGTATAGCCATCGGGGTCTACGAGCAGTACTTC
CASSIAIGVYEQYF
>-|TRBJ2-7|-|TRBV5-1
TGCGCCAGCAGCTTGACGGTGGGAGCGAGCGTCGAGCAGTACTTC
CASSLTVGASVEQYF
>TRBD1|TRBJ2-1|-|TRBV11-1
TGTGCCAGCAGCTTAAGGGGGCCGGGGTCCTACAATGAGCAGTTCTTC
CASSLRGPGSYNEQFF
>TRBD2|TRBJ2-3|-|TRBV9
TGTGCCAGCAGCACACGACTAGCGGGAGACACAGATACGCAGTATTTT
CASSTRLAGDTDTQYF
>-|TRBJ1-2|-|TRBV7-2
TGTGCCAGCAGCCGGGGACCCGACTATGGCTACACCTTC
CASSRGPDYGYTF
>-|TRBJ1-1|once|TRBV5-1
TGCGCCAGCAGCCCTTCACTGAACACTGAAGCTTTCTTT
CASSPSLNTEAFF
>-|TRBJ2-1|-|TRBV11-3
TGTGCCAGCAGCCAGATGGGTAATGAGCAGTTCTTC
CASSQMGNEQFF
>TRBD1|TRBJ1-1|-|TRBV25-1
TGTGCCAGCAGTGTCGCCGGGACAGGGGGGCATGGTGAAGCTTTCTTT
CASSVAGTGGHGEAFF
>TRBD2|TRBJ2-7|-|TRBV19
TGTGCCAGTGCCCGGACTAGCTCCTCCTACGAGCAGTACTTC
CASARTSSSYEQYF
>-|TRBJ1-5|-|TRBV10-3
TGTGCCTCCGGTGGGAGAGATAGCAATCAGCCCCAGCATTTT
CASGGRDSNQPQHF
>TRBD2|TRBJ2-3|-|TRBV5-1
TGCGCCAGCAGCTTGGCGGGGGGTGTTACAGATACGCAGTATTTT
CASSLAGGVTDTQYF
>-|TRBJ2-3|-|TRBV12-5
TGTGTAACAAGCGGATCTTCCACAGATACGCAGTATTTT
CVTSGSSTDTQYF
>TRBD1|TRBJ1-5|-|TRBV5-5
TGTGCCAGCAGCATCGGACAGGGGGTGAGCAATCAGCCCCAGCATTTT
CASSIGQGVSNQPQHF
>-|TRBJ1-4|once|TRBV19
TGTGCCAGTAGTTCGACGAGACTGACCGCAACTAATGAAAAACTGTTTTTT
CASSSTRLTATNEKLFF
>-|TRBJ2-1|-|TRBV5-4
TGTGCCAGCAGCTTATACAATGAGCAGTTCTTC
CASSLYNEQFF
>TRBD1|TRBJ1-2|-|TRBV30
TGTGCCGGAAGGACTGCGGACAGGAACCCCGCGGGCTACACCTTC
CAGRTADRNPAGYTF
>-|TRBJ1-5|-|TRBV27
TGTGCCAGCAGTTACGATTTATATCAGCCCCAGCATTTT
CASSYDLYQPQHF
>TRBD1|TRBJ2-1|-|TRBV23-1
TGCGCCAGCAGTCAAACCAGTGCCGGGACAGGGATTTTATTCTACCTGGATGAGCAGTTCTTC
CASSQTSAGTGILFYLDEQFF
>TRBD1|TRBJ2-4|-|TRBV29-1
TGCAGCGCCCTCCGGGACAGGGAGTACTTC
CSALRDREYF
>TRBD2|TRBJ2-7|-|TRBV6-6
TGTGCCAGCAGACCCGGACTAGCGGGGCTCTACGAGCAGTACTTC
CASRPGLAGLYEQYF
>TRBD1|TRBJ1-6|once|TRBV6-4
TGTGCCAGCAGTGAGCCCCCCTGGAACAGGGGTCCAACACCCCTCCACTTT
CASSEPPWNRGPTPLHF
>-|TRBJ1-1|-|TRBV28
TGTGCCGCCAGGCCTCCCGTCTTGGGGGGGCGCGAGGTAGGGACTGAAGCTTTCTTT
CAARPPVLGGREVGTEAFF
>-|TRBJ2-7|-|TRBV4-3
TGCGCCAGCAGCCAAGATACAACTAGAGGTATGGGGGAGCAGTACTTC
CASSQDTTRGMGEQYF
>-|TRBJ1-6|-|TRBV9
TGTGCCAGCAGCTCCCGTTCCTATAATTCACCCCTCCACTTT
CASSSRSYNSPLHF
>TRBD1|TRBJ2-3|-|TRBV9
TGTGCCAGCAGCGGCGTAGGGACAGGGGCGACAGATACGCAGTATTTT
CASSGVGTGATDTQYF
>TRBD1|TRBJ1-2|once|TRBV5-1
TGCGCCAGCAGCTTGGACAGGGGAGGAGATGGCTACACCTTC
CASSLDRGGDGYTF
>-|TRBJ2-3|-|TRBV6-6
TGTGCCAGCAGTTACACCGGCTACGGAGATACGCAGTATTTT
CASSYTGYGDTQYF
>TRBD2|TRBJ2-7|-|TRBV6-1
TGTGCCAGCAGTGAACGGACTAGAAGCGAGCAGTACTTC
CASSERTRSEQYF
>TRBD1|TRBJ2-2|-|TRBV5-1
TGCGCCAGCAGCTTGGAACAGGGGAGAACCGGGGAGCTGTTTTTT
CASSLEQGRTGELFF
>-|TRBJ2-1|-|TRBV11-3
TGTGCCAGCAGCTTAGATCCCCAGAGCTACAATGAGCAGTTCTTC
CASSLDPQSYNEQFF
>-|TRBJ2-5|-|TRBV7-8
TGTGCCAGCAGCTTACTGAGGGGCAGGGTCCAAGAGACCCAGTACTTC
CASSLLRGRVQETQYF
>-|TRBJ2-2|-|TRBV6-6
TGTGCCAGCAGGTCGACGACGGATAACACCGGGGAGCTGTTTTTT
CASRSTTDNTGELFF